Listed here are 32 T cell receptor beta chains from one sample, sequenced in a study of T cells in localized non-small cell lung cancer (dated by TCRdb to the early 2020s). The receptor library was made with the immunoSEQ multiplex PCR assay. Drawn from immuneACCESS, this table holds only the in-frame rearrangements with V and J called that TCRdb kept. Clones are partly lost; checked studies trace under half to an unresolved V gene and leave the rest unexplained. The table for this sample lists under 15,000 clones; 65% to 85% of them were counted only once. Roughly 18% of the sample is taken by the ten largest. The source was peripheral blood, collected before any cancer treatment. The source is a male donor older than 55 with stage I lung adenocarcinoma.

The chain has TRBV5-1 and TRBJ2-1; TRBD2 matches 7 bases. This CDR3 contains 16 residues. Losses at the gene ends were 5 bases for V and 0 bases for J; bases not matched to a gene: 8. CDR1 and CDR2 (germline): SGHRS, YFSETQ. CDR3 DNA sequence: TGCGCCAGCAGAGAAACTAGCGAGAGCTCCTACAATGAGCAGTTCTTC. It translates to CASRETSESSYNEQFF.

The V call is TRBV14, the J call TRBJ2-1; TRBD1 is a possible D gene (5 bases). V was pared by 0 bases and J by 7 bases, with 10 bases between. The CDR3 runs 14 residues. Looked up from germline, CDR1 is SGHDN and CDR2 is FVKESK. This CDR3 is CASSQDRVGNEQFF. For the CDR3, the DNA is TGTGCCAGCAGCCAAGACAGGGTAGGGAATGAGCAGTTCTTC.

The chain is built from TRBV29-1 and TRBJ2-3, with D tentatively TRBD2 (5 bases). CDR1 and CDR2 from the germline V gene are SQVTM and ANQGSEA. The ends were cut back, 4 bases at V and 15 bases at J, with 20 bases in the middle. CDR3 length: 12 amino acids. The CDR3 here is CSVAFMTGNEYF. Written as DNA, the CDR3 is TGCAGCGTTGCTTTCATGACCGGGAACGAATATTTT.

V and J are TRBV7-2 and TRBJ2-5, with D hard to call. The V gene's germline CDR1 is SGHTA and CDR2 FQGNSA. The CDR3 is 12 residues long. V was shortened by 1 base and J by 2 bases, with 2 bases between the two germline ends. This CDR3 is CASSLVQETQYF. CDR3 DNA: TGTGCCAGCAGCTTAGTTCAAGAGACCCAGTACTTC.

The V gene is TRBV6-6, the J gene TRBJ2-7; D unresolved. The V gene lost 3 bases and the J gene lost 0 bases, with 9 bases spanning the gap. Germline CDR1 and CDR2: MNHNY and SVGAGI (reference sequence). The CDR3 contains 14 residues. Here the CDR3 DNA reads TGTGCCAGCAGTTATTCTATCAGCTCCTACGAGCAGTACTTC. Encoded protein: CASSYSISSYEQYF.

This clone has just one count. This chain connects TRBV29-1 to TRBJ2-1, with TRBD2 identical over 11 bases. Per the germline V gene, CDR1 is SQVTM and CDR2 is ANQGSEA. The CDR3 runs to 16 residues. V shed 6 bases and J 3 bases; nucleotides not matched to a gene: 10. The CDR3 nucleotides read TGCAGCGTCGGAGGGACTAGCGGTGGACTCTACAATGAGCAGTTCTTC. As protein: CSVGGTSGGLYNEQFF.

This chain uses TRBV6-6 with TRBJ1-5; 8 nucleotides align to TRBD1. This CDR3 contains 15 residues. Trimming removed 5 bases from V and 7 bases from J; junction bases left unmatched: 10. Germline V lookup: CDR1 MNHNY, CDR2 SVGAGI (reference sequence). The CDR3 loop is CASSDPGGVGQPQHF. As DNA, the CDR3 is TGTGCCAGCAGTGACCCAGGGGGCGTGGGGCAGCCCCAGCATTTT.

The V call is TRBV5-1, the J call TRBJ2-3, with D perhaps matching TRBD2 (6 bases). This CDR3 is built from 16 residues. V was clipped by 4 bases and J by 5 bases, with 20 bases between them. Germline V CDR1 and CDR2: SGHRS, YFSETQ. The CDR3 DNA is TGCGCCAGCAGCAGTCCGCTAGGTATTAGCGGAGATACGCAGTATTTT. It specifies CASSSPLGISGDTQYF. The full variable domain, with the rest looked up from reference TRBV5-1 and TRBJ2-3, is KAGVTQTPRYLIKTRGQQVTLSCSPISGHRSVSWYQQTPGQGLQFLFEYFSETQRNKGNFPGRFSGRQFSNSRSEMNVSTLELGDSALYLCASSSPLGISGDTQYFGPGTRLTVL.

The CDR3 protein is CASSIDRTERINSPLHF. The CDR3 nucleotides are TGTGCCAGTAGTATAGACCGGACGGAGCGCATTAATTCACCCCTCCACTTT. The chain couples TRBV19 to TRBJ1-6; no clear D. The V gene lost 0 bases and the J gene lost 6 bases, with 15 bases spanning the gap. CDR1 and CDR2 from the germline V gene are LNHDA and SQIVND (reference sequence). There are 17 residues in the CDR3. The full variable domain, its missing parts supplied by reference TRBV19 and TRBJ1-6, is DGGITQSPKYLFRKEGQNVTLSCEQNLNHDAMYWYRQDPGQGLRLIYYSQIVNDFQKGDIAEGYSVSREKKESFPLTVTSAQKNPTAFYLCASSIDRTERINSPLHFGNGTRLTVT.

The chain carries TRBV4-1 and TRBJ2-3; TRBD2 aligns across 11 bases. The germline V gene has CDR1 MGHRA and CDR2 YSYEKL. The CDR3 is 17 amino acids. Trimming removed 1 base from V and 1 base from J; junction bases left unmatched: 4. This CDR3 reads CASSQGSGLAGTDTQYF. CDR3 DNA: TGCGCCAGCAGCCAAGGATCGGGACTAGCGGGCACAGATACGCAGTATTTT.

V gene TRBV11-2 combines with J gene TRBJ2-7; a weak D match, TRBD1 (5 bases). Trimming removed 4 bases at V and 2 bases at J, with 6 bases between. Germline loops: CDR1 SGHAT, CDR2 FQNNGV. The CDR3 spans 12 residues. Written as DNA, the CDR3 is TGTGCCAGCAGCTCACAGGCCTACGAGCAGTACTTC. It translates to CASSSQAYEQYF.

For the CDR3, the DNA is TGTGCCAGCAGCTTAGGGGACAGTCCTAATCAGCCCCAGCATTTT. This sequence encodes CASSLGDSPNQPQHF. The J gene is TRBJ1-5, the V gene TRBV11-2; 7 bases align to TRBD1. The CDR3 extends over 15 amino acids. Germline lookup yields CDR1 SGHAT and CDR2 FQNNGV. Trimming took 1 base from V and 4 from J; bases not matched to a gene: 4.

The chain uses TRBV19 and TRBJ2-3; D unclear. The CDR3 spans 13 residues. Germline V CDR1 and CDR2: LNHDA, SQIVND (reference sequence). Trimming took 7 bases from V and 0 from J, leaving 8 bases between them. The CDR3 reads CASTNPSTDTQYF. The CDR3 DNA follows: TGTGCCAGTACTAACCCTAGCACAGATACGCAGTATTTT. Filled out from reference TRBV19 and TRBJ2-3, the complete variable domain reads DGGITQSPKYLFRKEGQNVTLSCEQNLNHDAMYWYRQDPGQGLRLIYYSQIVNDFQKGDIAEGYSVSREKKESFPLTVTSAQKNPTAFYLCASTNPSTDTQYFGPGTRLTVL.

V gene TRBV11-2 combines with J gene TRBJ2-2, with TRBD2 matching over 10 bases. The CDR3 contains 16 residues. V lost 5 bases and J lost 0; bases outside the gene matches: 3. Germline CDR1 and CDR2: SGHAT and FQNNGV. The CDR3 protein is CASSRTSGTNTGELFF. The CDR3, as DNA: TGTGCCAGCAGCCGTACTAGCGGGACGAACACCGGGGAGCTGTTTTTT.

The CDR3 loop reads CASSRQGRNEAFF. Written as DNA, the CDR3 is TGTGCCAGCTCGCGGCAGGGTCGGAATGAAGCTTTCTTT. This rearrangement joins TRBV18 to TRBJ1-1, with D perhaps TRBD1 (5 bases). The germline V and J ends were trimmed by 6 bases and 7 bases, with 15 bases remaining between them. The CDR3 is 13 amino acids. Looked up from germline, CDR1 is KGHSH and CDR2 is LQKENI.

The chain combines TRBV2 with TRBJ1-1, with D possibly TRBD1 on 5 matching bases. This CDR3 is built from 16 residues. V was shortened by 4 bases and J by 0 bases, with 15 bases between the two germline ends. Germline V CDR1 and CDR2: SNHLY, FYNNEI. This CDR3 is CASSAGTLSMNTEAFF. The CDR3 DNA reads TGTGCCAGCAGTGCCGGGACTTTGAGCATGAACACTGAAGCTTTCTTT.

The CDR3 here is CASSLVSEGEQFF. In DNA, the CDR3 is TGTGCCAGCAGCTTAGTTTCCGAGGGGGAGCAGTTCTTC. V gene TRBV7-2 combines with J gene TRBJ2-1; D possibly matches TRBD1 or TRBD2 (5 bases each). Germline CDR1 reads SGHTA; CDR2 reads FQGNSA. The V gene lost 1 base and the J gene lost 10 bases, with 11 bases spanning the gap. This CDR3 is built from 13 residues.

The chain uses TRBV4-2 and TRBJ2-1, with 14 nucleotides matching TRBD2. With 0 bases clipped from V and 7 bases from J, the junction kept 2 bases outside the gene matches. Germline CDR1 LGHNA, CDR2 YNFKEQ. The CDR3 spans 16 residues. CDR3 coding DNA: TGTGCCAGCAGCCAAGAAAGACTAGCGGGAGGGAATGAGCAGTTCTTC. This codes for CASSQERLAGGNEQFF.

The sample holds one count of this clone. The chain couples TRBV7-2 to TRBJ2-7; 9 bases agree with TRBD1. CDR3 size: 16 residues. Germline CDR1 SGHTA, CDR2 FQGNSA. Trimming cost V 2 bases and J 3 bases; bases outside gene matches: 8. The CDR3: CASSLRGGTGLYEQYF. The DNA of the CDR3 is TGTGCCAGCAGCTTAAGGGGCGGGACAGGGCTCTACGAGCAGTACTTC.

This chain uses TRBV28 with TRBJ1-2, with D possibly TRBD1 on 5 matching bases. The germline V gene has CDR1 MDHEN and CDR2 SYDVKM. The V gene lost 7 bases and the J gene lost 4 bases, with 13 bases spanning the gap. This CDR3 has 13 residues. CDR3 DNA sequence: TGTGCCAGCATGGGCAGGGACTTCTATGGCTACACCTTC. This sequence encodes CASMGRDFYGYTF.

V usage is TRBV11-2 and J usage is TRBJ1-2; D remains unclear. Germline values: CDR1 SGHAT, CDR2 FQNNGV. This CDR3 has 14 amino acids. Trimming left V 5 bases short and J 5 bases short, with 15 bases between. For the CDR3, the DNA is TGTGCCAGCAGCCCCTTAGACGCTGGGTATGGCTACACCTTC. This translates into CASSPLDAGYGYTF. The full variable domain, completed using reference TRBV11-2 and TRBJ1-2, is EAGVAQSPRYKIIEKRQSVAFWCNPISGHATLYWYQQILGQGPKLLIQFQNNGVVDDSQLPKDRFSAERLKGVDSTLKIQPAKLEDSAVYLCASSPLDAGYGYTFGSGTRLTVV.

This rearrangement joins TRBV7-2 to TRBJ1-1; D might be TRBD1 (6 bases). The CDR3 consists of 15 residues. From germline, CDR1 is SGHTA and CDR2 FQGNSA. The V end was cut by 2 bases, the J end by 4 bases, with 14 bases between. The CDR3 DNA is TGTGCCAGCAGCTTAAAGGGGCAGGGGCCCACTGAAGCTTTCTTT. Translation gives CASSLKGQGPTEAFF.

The chain links TRBV5-4 to TRBJ2-7, with D perhaps matching TRBD2 (6 bases). The CDR3 contains 11 residues. The ends were cut back, 4 bases at V and 4 bases at J, with 6 bases in the middle. Germline V lookup: CDR1 SGHNT, CDR2 YYREEE (reference sequence). The CDR3 DNA reads TGTGCCAGCAGCGCGGGATACGAGCAGTACTTC. It specifies CASSAGYEQYF.

The chain couples TRBV7-9 to TRBJ1-1; 9 bases match TRBD1. Trimming removed 5 bases from V and 6 bases from J; junction bases left unmatched: 7. The length of the CDR3 is 14 residues. Germline loops: CDR1 SEHNR, CDR2 FQNEAQ (reference sequence). For the CDR3, the DNA is TGTGCCAGCAGCATGGGACAGGGAACTTCTGAAGCTTTCTTT. Translating gives CASSMGQGTSEAFF.

The chain is built from TRBV28 and TRBJ2-6; D is unresolved. Trimming took off 5 bases at V and 2 bases at J, with 13 bases between the two ends. The CDR3 totals 16 residues. The germline gives CDR1 MDHEN, CDR2 SYDVKM. CDR3 loop: CASSPILRTGANVLTF. DNA of the CDR3: TGTGCCAGCAGTCCTATTTTGAGAACTGGGGCCAACGTCCTGACTTTC. Drawing the rest from reference TRBV28 and TRBJ2-6, the complete variable domain is DVKVTQSSRYLVKRTGEKVFLECVQDMDHENMFWYRQDPGLGLRLIYFSYDVKMKEKGDIPEGYSVSREKKERFSLILESASTNQTSMYLCASSPILRTGANVLTFGAGSRLTVL.

In this sample, this clone turned up once. V is TRBV7-2 and J is TRBJ2-3, with 7 bases identical to TRBD1. Per the germline V gene, CDR1 is SGHTA and CDR2 is FQGNSA. J was trimmed by 2 bases and V by 5 bases; bases with no gene match: 7. The CDR3 contains 15 residues. CDR3 nucleotide sequence: TGTGCCAGCAGCAATACAGGGGTCGACACAGATACGCAGTATTTT. This codes for CASSNTGVDTDTQYF.

The chain recombines TRBV7-6 with TRBJ1-1; D is undetermined. CDR3 size: 13 residues. V was cut by 4 bases and J by 1 base, with 7 bases left in between. Germline CDR1 SGHVS, CDR2 FNYEAQ. The CDR3 nucleotides are TGTGCCAGCAGCTCACAAGAGAACACTGAAGCTTTCTTT. Translating it yields CASSSQENTEAFF.

This sequence joins TRBV7-3 and TRBJ2-1; the match to TRBD1 covers 10 bases. This CDR3 has 14 residues. Germline values: CDR1 SGHTA, CDR2 FQGTGA. V was pared by 5 bases and J by 7 bases, with 5 bases of the junction left unmatched. CDR3: CASSRDRGGNEQFF. In DNA, the CDR3 is TGTGCCAGCAGCCGGGACAGGGGAGGGAATGAGCAGTTCTTC.

V gene TRBV2 combines with J gene TRBJ2-2; 8 nucleotides match TRBD2. Germline assignment: CDR1 SNHLY and CDR2 FYNNEI. CDR3 length: 15 residues. Trimming removed 6 bases from V and 6 bases from J; junction bases left unmatched: 9. The CDR3, as DNA: TGTGCCAGCAGCGCTGAGAACGGGGGGGCCGGGGAGCTGTTTTTT. It yields the protein CASSAENGGAGELFF.

The chain combines TRBV2 with TRBJ1-1; D not certain. This CDR3 has 13 residues. The germline V gene encodes CDR1 SNHLY and CDR2 FYNNEI. Trimming shortened V by 7 bases and J by 9 bases, and 18 bases separated the two germline ends. The CDR3 is CASNGLFETKAFF. The CDR3 coding sequence is TGTGCCAGCAATGGGCTCTTTGAGACGAAAGCTTTCTTT.

This chain joins TRBV7-9 and TRBJ1-2; 9 positions agree with TRBD1. CDR1 is SEHNR and CDR2 is FQNEAQ in the germline V gene (reference sequence). The CDR3 length is 15 residues. V gave up 2 bases and J gave up 5 bases; unmatched junction bases: 6. CDR3 sequence: CASSLFDRGDYGYTF. CDR3 DNA sequence: TGTGCCAGCAGCTTATTTGACAGGGGGGATTATGGCTACACCTTC.

The chain has TRBV5-5 and TRBJ2-2, with 7 bases fitting TRBD1. Losses at the gene ends were 0 bases for V and 4 bases for J; bases not matched to a gene: 3. CDR1 is SGHKS, CDR2 YYEKEE, per germline (reference sequence). CDR3 size: 15 residues. CDR3 region: CASSLEGQFTGELFF. Here the CDR3 DNA reads TGTGCCAGCAGCTTGGAGGGACAGTTCACCGGGGAGCTGTTTTTT. The full variable domain, its missing parts supplied by reference TRBV5-5 and TRBJ2-2, is DAGVTQSPTHLIKTRGQQVTLRCSPISGHKSVSWYQQVLGQGPQFIFQYYEKEERGRGNFPDRFSARQFPNYSSELNVNALLLGDSALYLCASSLEGQFTGELFFGEGSRLTVL.